The T cell receptor beta chain under discussion was sequenced for a study of siplizumab effects on memory and regulatory T cells. Only in-frame clones appear in the TCRdb table, and some are missing; sequencing was by immunoSEQ multiplex PCR. The table lists approximately 82,000 clones, approximately 90% of them singletons. The V gene's germline CDR1 is SGHAT and CDR2 FQNNGV. The CDR3 spans 16 residues. The V and J ends lost 6 bases and 3 bases, in that order; junction bases with no gene match: 11. J is TRBJ1-2 and V is TRBV11-2, with 9 bases lining up with TRBD1. Sample: Tregs sorted from blood. The sequence came from a human donor in good health. CDR3: CASSSTAGTGYYGYTF. The CDR3 DNA is TGTGCCAGCAGTTCGACGGCTGGGACAGGGTACTATGGCTACACCTTC.